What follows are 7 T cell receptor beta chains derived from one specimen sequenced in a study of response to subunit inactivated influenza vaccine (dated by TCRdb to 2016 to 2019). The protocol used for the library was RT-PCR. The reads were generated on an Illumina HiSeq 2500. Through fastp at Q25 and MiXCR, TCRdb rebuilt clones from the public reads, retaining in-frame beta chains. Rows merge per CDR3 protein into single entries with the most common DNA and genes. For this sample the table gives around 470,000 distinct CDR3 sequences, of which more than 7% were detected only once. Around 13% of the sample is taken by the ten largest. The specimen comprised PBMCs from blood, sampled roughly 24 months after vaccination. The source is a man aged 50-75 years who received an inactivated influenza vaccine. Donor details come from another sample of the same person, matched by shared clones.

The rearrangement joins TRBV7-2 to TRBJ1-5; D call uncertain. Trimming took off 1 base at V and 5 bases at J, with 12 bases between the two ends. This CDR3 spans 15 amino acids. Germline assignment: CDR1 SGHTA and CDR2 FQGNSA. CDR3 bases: TGTGCCAGCAGCTTAGGGCCCCAACCGGATCAGCCCCAGCATTTT. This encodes CASSLGPQPDQPQHF.

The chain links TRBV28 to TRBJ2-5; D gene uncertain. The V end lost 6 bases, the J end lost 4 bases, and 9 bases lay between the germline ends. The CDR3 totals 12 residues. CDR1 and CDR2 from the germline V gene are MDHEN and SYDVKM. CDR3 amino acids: CASSLNSETQYF. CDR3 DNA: TGTGCCAGCAGCCTGAACTCAGAGACCCAGTACTTC.

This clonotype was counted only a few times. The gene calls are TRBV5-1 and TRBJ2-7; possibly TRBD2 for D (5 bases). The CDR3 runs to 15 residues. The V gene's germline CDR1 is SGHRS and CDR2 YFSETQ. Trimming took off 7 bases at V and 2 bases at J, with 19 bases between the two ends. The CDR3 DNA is TGCGCCAGCCGACCGGTGGGAGTGTTTGCCTACGAGCAGTACTTC. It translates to CASRPVGVFAYEQYF.

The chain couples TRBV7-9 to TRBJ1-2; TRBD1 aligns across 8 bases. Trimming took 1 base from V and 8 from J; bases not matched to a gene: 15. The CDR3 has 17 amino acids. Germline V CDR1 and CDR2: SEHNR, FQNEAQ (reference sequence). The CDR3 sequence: CASSLDRGRRLERGYTF. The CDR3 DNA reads TGTGCCAGCAGCTTAGACAGGGGGAGGCGACTGGAGCGCGGCTACACCTTC.

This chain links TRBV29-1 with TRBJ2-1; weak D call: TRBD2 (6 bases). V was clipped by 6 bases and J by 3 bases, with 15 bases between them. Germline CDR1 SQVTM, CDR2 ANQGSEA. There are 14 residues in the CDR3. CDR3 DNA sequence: TGCAGCGTATCCCCATGGGGAGGCTACAATGAGCAGTTCTTC. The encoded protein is CSVSPWGGYNEQFF.

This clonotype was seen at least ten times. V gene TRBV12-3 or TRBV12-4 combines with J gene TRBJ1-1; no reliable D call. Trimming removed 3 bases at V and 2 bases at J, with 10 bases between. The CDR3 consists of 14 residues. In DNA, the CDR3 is TGTGCCAGCAGTTTGAGGCAATCAAACACTGAAGCTTTCTTT. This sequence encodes CASSLRQSNTEAFF.

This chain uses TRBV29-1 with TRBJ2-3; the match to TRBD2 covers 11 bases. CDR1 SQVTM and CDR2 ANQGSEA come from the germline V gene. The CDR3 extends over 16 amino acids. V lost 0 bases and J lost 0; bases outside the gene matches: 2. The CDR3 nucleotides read TGCAGCGTTGAAGATCGACTAGCGGGGAGCACAGATACGCAGTATTTT. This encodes CSVEDRLAGSTDTQYF.